Each of the 27 T cell receptor beta chains below was sequenced from the same sample in a study of shared clonotypes between healthy human individuals. Profiled with immunoSEQ multiplex PCR; TCRdb holds only in-frame clones, not every one. The sample carries about 1.1 million clones, roughly 74% recorded once. Sequenced material: memory CD4+ T cells from PBMCs. Described subset: CD45RA-negative fraction. These TCRs come from a man between 18 and 35 years old in good health. Some clones in this sample may be carry-over from other donors' samples.

The V call is TRBV2, the J call TRBJ2-5, with TRBD2 as a possible D gene (5 bases). Trimming stripped 9 bases from V and 4 bases from J, with 12 bases between. CDR1 and CDR2 from the germline V gene are SNHLY and FYNNEI. The CDR3 has 12 residues. The CDR3 protein is CASGRRRETQYF. The CDR3 coding sequence is TGTGCCAGTGGTCGGAGGCGAGAGACCCAGTACTTC.

The chain uses TRBV7-3 and TRBJ1-1; D is unclear. The CDR3 length is 17 residues. V lost 5 bases and J 0 bases, leaving 19 bases between the germline ends. Germline CDR1 SGHTA, CDR2 FQGTGA. The CDR3 bases are TGTGCCAGCAGCCAGACTAGCCTCAAAAGGGTGAACACTGAAGCTTTCTTT. Protein sequence: CASSQTSLKRVNTEAFF. Full variable domain (missing parts from reference TRBV7-3 and TRBJ1-1): GAGVSQTPSNKVTEKGKYVELRCDPISGHTALYWYRQSLGQGPEFLIYFQGTGAADDSGLPNDRFFAVRPEGSVSTLKIQRTERGDSAVYLCASSQTSLKRVNTEAFFGQGTRLTVV.

This clone was recorded once. V usage is TRBV18 and J usage is TRBJ1-5; D is undetermined. Germline-derived CDR1 and CDR2 are KGHSH and LQKENI. The germline V and J ends were trimmed by 2 bases and 2 bases, with 10 bases remaining between them. The CDR3 has 15 residues. The CDR3 DNA reads as TGTGCCAGCTCACCAATCGGGCAGGGCAATCAGCCCCAGCATTTT. This encodes CASSPIGQGNQPQHF.

This clone was seen many times. The chain combines TRBV21-1 with TRBJ2-3; TRBD2 is taken as the D call from the table, unchecked against the DNA. TRBV21-1 is recorded as a pseudogene. The CDR3 has 13 amino acids. In DNA, the CDR3 is TGTGCCAGCAGCAAACGAGTCGGGGATACGCAGTATTTT. Its translation: CASSKRVGDTQYF.

The V call is TRBV5-5, the J call TRBJ2-7; possibly TRBD2 for D (6 bases). The CDR3 has 16 residues. Trimming removed 4 bases at V and 6 bases at J, with 23 bases between. Per the germline V gene, CDR1 is SGHKS and CDR2 is YYEKEE (reference sequence). The CDR3 DNA reads as TGTGCCAGCAGCCCCCGTCCGGGCCCCGGGGGTTCCGAGCAGTACTTC. As protein: CASSPRPGPGGSEQYF.

This clone was recorded once. The chain carries TRBV29-1 and TRBJ2-3; possible D gene TRBD2, 5 bases. The CDR3 is made up of 14 amino acids. V lost 4 bases, J lost 0 bases, and 11 bases lay in between. Germline CDR1 SQVTM, CDR2 ANQGSEA. The CDR3 coding sequence is TGCAGCGTTGTGGAGGTTATTAGCACAGATACGCAGTATTTT. Amino acids: CSVVEVISTDTQYF.

The CDR3, as DNA: TGTGCCCATTCTGCCCTTCTAGGGGGACACATGAACACTGAAGCTTTCTTT. Residues: CAHSALLGGHMNTEAFF. This chain connects TRBV28 to TRBJ1-1; D perhaps matches TRBD1 (6 bases). CDR1 is MDHEN and CDR2 is SYDVKM in the germline V gene. The V and J ends lost 11 bases and 0 bases respectively, with 25 bases between them. This CDR3 contains 17 residues.

This clone was seen only once. The chain has TRBV4-1 and TRBJ2-1, with D possibly being TRBD1 (7 bases). V gave up 4 bases and J gave up 9 bases, with 19 bases separating them. Germline assignment: CDR1 MGHRA and CDR2 YSYEKL. The CDR3 extends over 15 amino acids. In DNA form, the CDR3 reads TGCGCCAGCAGCCCCCGACAGGGAGGTAAAGGTGAGCAGTTCTTC. Translating it yields CASSPRQGGKGEQFF.

This sequence joins TRBV7-9 and TRBJ1-4; D perhaps matches TRBD1 (5 bases). Trimming cost V 5 bases and J 8 bases, with 21 bases left between them. The V gene's germline CDR1 is SEHNR and CDR2 FQNEAQ (reference sequence). The CDR3 extends over 16 amino acids. CDR3 residues: CASSPRGGSVGEKLFF. The CDR3 nucleotides are TGTGCCAGCAGCCCGAGGGGAGGCTCAGTAGGGGAAAAACTGTTTTTT.

The rearrangement links TRBV9 to TRBJ2-3; no definite D call. Germline V gene sequence: CDR1 SGDLS, CDR2 YYNGEE. The CDR3 contains 13 residues. V lost 0 bases, J lost 5 bases, and 7 bases lay in between. The CDR3 reads CASSVVNEDTQYF. The DNA of the CDR3 is TGTGCCAGCAGCGTAGTGAATGAAGATACGCAGTATTTT. The variable domain in full, completed from reference TRBV9 and TRBJ2-3, reads DSGVTQTPKHLITATGQRVTLRCSPRSGDLSVYWYQQSLDQGLQFLIQYYNGEERAKGNILERFSAQQFPDLHSELNLSSLELGDSALYFCASSVVNEDTQYFGPGTRLTVL.

The CDR3 loop is CAGGLGIGETQYF. CDR3 coding DNA: TGTGCCGGCGGCTTGGGGATTGGAGAGACCCAGTACTTC. The J gene is TRBJ2-5, the V gene TRBV18; D not resolved. Deletions cut 11 bases from V and 4 bases from J, with 17 bases between. Per the germline V gene, CDR1 is KGHSH and CDR2 is LQKENI. The CDR3 is made up of 13 amino acids.

The chain combines TRBV28 with TRBJ1-2; D is unclear. Trimming cost V 8 bases and J 1 base, with 11 bases left between them. The CDR3 spans 13 residues. CDR1 and CDR2 (germline): MDHEN, SYDVKM. The CDR3 region has the DNA TGTGCCAGCTTAGAAAGGGATAACTATGGCTACACCTTC. Translation: CASLERDNYGYTF.

This clone was counted a few times. The chain carries TRBV4-3 and TRBJ2-3; D may correspond to TRBD1 or TRBD2 (5 bases each). Trimming removed 0 bases at V and 6 bases at J, with 13 bases between. The CDR3 extends over 15 amino acids. Germline CDR1 is LGHNA and CDR2 is YSLEER. The CDR3 spells CASSQEASWGDTQYF. In DNA, the CDR3 is TGCGCCAGCAGCCAAGAGGCTTCTTGGGGGGATACGCAGTATTTT.

The V gene is TRBV10-3, the J gene TRBJ2-7; 10 bases align to TRBD2. The CDR3 consists of 12 residues. Unmatched junction bases numbered 3, after V lost 6 bases and J lost 7 bases. From germline, CDR1 is ENHRY and CDR2 SYGVKD. The CDR3: CAIRGLAQEQYF. The CDR3 DNA reads as TGTGCCATCAGGGGACTAGCGCAGGAGCAGTACTTC.

For this clone: The limits of the CDR3 on the DNA are not certain, so only TCRdb's listed CDR3 is given. This chain joins TRBV19 and TRBJ2-1; TRBD2 is the table's D call, not checked against the DNA. Including both end residues, the CDR3 is 15 amino acids long. Germline V gene lookup returns CDR1 LNHDA and CDR2 SQIVND (reference sequence). The CDR3 here is CASTSGSAGSNEQFF.

This chain joins TRBV9 and TRBJ2-1; either TRBD1 or TRBD2 may supply D (5 bases each). Trimming removed 4 bases at V and 0 bases at J, with 14 bases between. The germline gives CDR1 SGDLS, CDR2 YYNGEE. This CDR3 is 16 amino acids long. CDR3: CASSLGPSSSYNEQFF. The CDR3 DNA sequence: TGTGCCAGCAGCTTGGGACCGTCGAGCTCCTACAATGAGCAGTTCTTC.

J is TRBJ1-2 and V is TRBV29-1; D is undetermined. The CDR3 sequence is 12 residues long. CDR1 is SQVTM, CDR2 ANQGSEA, per germline. Deletions cut 6 bases from V and 4 bases from J, with 12 bases between. The CDR3 region is CSVAIQSYGYTF. CDR3 bases: TGCAGCGTAGCCATCCAGTCCTATGGCTACACCTTC.

This sequence joins TRBV4-3 and TRBJ2-3, with 10 bases aligning to TRBD2. CDR1 LGHNA and CDR2 YSLEER come from the germline V gene. This CDR3 has 17 residues. V gave up 1 base and J gave up 3 bases; unmatched junction bases: 7. The CDR3 DNA is TGCGCCAGCAGCCAAGTAATACTAGCGGGACGTACAGATACGCAGTATTTT. Residues: CASSQVILAGRTDTQYF.

The chain is built from TRBV28 and TRBJ2-2, with TRBD2 matching over 8 bases. V trimming: 7 bases; J trimming: 1 base; junction bases outside the gene matches: 8. The CDR3 is made up of 16 amino acids. Germline V lookup: CDR1 MDHEN, CDR2 SYDVKM. This chain's CDR3 is CASNSGGRKNTGELFF. The CDR3 DNA is TGTGCCAGCAATTCGGGCGGGAGGAAGAACACCGGGGAGCTGTTTTTT.

V and J are TRBV7-9 and TRBJ1-3; D is ambiguous. CDR3 length: 14 amino acids. Germline CDR1 and CDR2: SEHNR and FQNEAQ (reference sequence). V lost 2 bases to trimming and J lost 4 bases, with 9 bases between them. The CDR3 reads CASSLNPTGNTIYF. CDR3 nucleotides: TGTGCCAGCAGCTTAAATCCTACCGGAAACACCATATATTTT.

This rearrangement joins TRBV19 to TRBJ1-1, with D possibly being TRBD1 (6 bases). CDR1 is LNHDA, CDR2 SQIVND, per germline (reference sequence). The CDR3 contains 15 residues. Trimming took off 3 bases at V and 0 bases at J, with 11 bases between the two ends. This CDR3 reads CASSMGGVLNTEAFF. The CDR3 nucleotides are TGTGCCAGTAGTATGGGGGGCGTCTTGAACACTGAAGCTTTCTTT.

The CDR3 DNA follows: TGTGCCAGCAGTTTAAGAGGGATCGAGCAGTACTTC. It yields the protein CASSLRGIEQYF. V and J are TRBV28 and TRBJ2-7, with D possibly being TRBD2 (5 bases). CDR1 MDHEN and CDR2 SYDVKM come from the germline V gene. The ends were cut back, 2 bases at V and 6 bases at J, with 8 bases in the middle. This CDR3 has 12 residues.

J is TRBJ1-4 and V is TRBV27; D gene ambiguous. The CDR3 extends over 14 amino acids. Trimming shortened V by 5 bases and J by 10 bases, and 17 bases separated the two germline ends. Germline values: CDR1 MNHEY, CDR2 SMNVEV (reference sequence). The CDR3 region has the DNA TGTGCCAGCAGTCCCCGTCCCGAAGGAGGAAAACTGTTTTTT. Translation: CASSPRPEGGKLFF.

V gene TRBV28 combines with J gene TRBJ1-1, with D possibly being TRBD1 (5 bases). The CDR3 runs 15 residues. V was pared by 2 bases and J by 4 bases, with 14 bases between. Germline V gene sequence: CDR1 MDHEN, CDR2 SYDVKM. DNA of the CDR3: TGTGCCAGCAGTTTAAACGGGCCAGGGCTCACTGAAGCTTTCTTT. Protein sequence: CASSLNGPGLTEAFF.

The V call is TRBV18, the J call TRBJ2-5, with 11 bases aligning to TRBD1. After removal of 4 bases from V and 5 bases from J, the junction contained 3 bases not matched to a gene. Germline V gene data show CDR1 as KGHSH and CDR2 as LQKENI. The CDR3 has 14 residues. This CDR3 reads CASSLGQGAETQYF. CDR3 bases: TGTGCCAGCTCACTTGGACAGGGGGCTGAGACCCAGTACTTC.

This clone has only a few counts. The J gene is TRBJ1-4, the V gene TRBV29-1, with no clear D. V lost 4 bases and J 5 bases, leaving 8 bases between the germline ends. Germline V CDR1 and CDR2: SQVTM, ANQGSEA. The length of the CDR3 is 12 residues. The CDR3 loop reads CSVVLPNEKLFF. The CDR3 bases are TGCAGCGTTGTCTTACCGAATGAAAAACTGTTTTTT.

Of note for this clone: Other DNA sequences in the sample encode the same CDR3. This chain uses TRBV7-9 with TRBJ1-3; D gene ambiguous. The CDR3 consists of 15 residues. Germline loops: CDR1 SEHNR, CDR2 FQNEAQ (reference sequence). Trimming took off 1 base at V and 0 bases at J, with 7 bases between the two ends. CDR3: CASSLGQSSGNTIYF. CDR3 sequence (DNA): TGTGCCAGCAGCTTAGGACAAAGCTCTGGAAACACCATATATTTT.